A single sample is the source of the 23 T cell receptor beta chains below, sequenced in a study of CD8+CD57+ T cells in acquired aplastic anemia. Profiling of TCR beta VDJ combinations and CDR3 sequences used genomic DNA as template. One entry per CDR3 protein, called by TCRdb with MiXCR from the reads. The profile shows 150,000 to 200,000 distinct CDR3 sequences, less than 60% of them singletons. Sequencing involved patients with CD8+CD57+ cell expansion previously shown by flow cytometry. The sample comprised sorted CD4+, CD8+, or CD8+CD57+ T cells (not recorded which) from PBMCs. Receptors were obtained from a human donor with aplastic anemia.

The CDR3 loop is CATWEGAYEQYF. The CDR3 DNA follows: TGTGCCACCTGGGAGGGAGCCTACGAGCAGTACTTC. J is TRBJ2-7 and V is TRBV6-1; 7 bases align to TRBD2. The V segment lost 10 bases and the J segment 2 bases; nucleotides outside the gene matches: 5. The CDR3 spans 12 residues. Germline assignment: CDR1 MNHNS and CDR2 SASEGT.

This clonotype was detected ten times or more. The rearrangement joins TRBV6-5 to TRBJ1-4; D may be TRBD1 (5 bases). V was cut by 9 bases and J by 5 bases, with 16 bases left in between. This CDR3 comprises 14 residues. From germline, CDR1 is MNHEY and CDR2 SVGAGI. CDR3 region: CASRTSGTNEKLFF. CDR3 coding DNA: TGTGCCAGTAGAACCTCAGGGACCAATGAAAAACTGTTTTTT.

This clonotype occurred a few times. The CDR3 reads CAIMYDRTYEQYF. CDR3 DNA: TGTGCCATCATGTATGACAGGACCTACGAGCAGTACTTC. The gene calls are TRBV10-3 and TRBJ2-7, with D maybe TRBD1 (6 bases). CDR1 ENHRY and CDR2 SYGVKD come from the germline V gene. The CDR3 runs to 13 residues. The V end lost 7 bases, the J end lost 2 bases, and 12 bases lay between the germline ends.

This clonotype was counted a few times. The CDR3 loop reads CATSDPATLEDTQYF. The CDR3 coding sequence is TGTGCCACCAGTGATCCCGCTACCTTAGAAGATACGCAGTATTTT. The J gene is TRBJ2-3, the V gene TRBV24-1; D not certain. The length of the CDR3 is 15 residues. CDR1 and CDR2 from the germline V gene are KGHDR and SFDVKD. Trimming pared 3 bases from V and 5 bases from J, leaving 14 bases between.

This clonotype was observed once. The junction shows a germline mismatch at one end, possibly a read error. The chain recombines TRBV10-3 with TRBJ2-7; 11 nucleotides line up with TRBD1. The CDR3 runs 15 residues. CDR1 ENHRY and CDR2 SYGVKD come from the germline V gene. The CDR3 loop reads CAIRRPGQGVYEQHF. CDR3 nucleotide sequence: TGTGCCATCAGGCGCCCGGGACAGGGGGTCTACGAGCAGCACTTC.

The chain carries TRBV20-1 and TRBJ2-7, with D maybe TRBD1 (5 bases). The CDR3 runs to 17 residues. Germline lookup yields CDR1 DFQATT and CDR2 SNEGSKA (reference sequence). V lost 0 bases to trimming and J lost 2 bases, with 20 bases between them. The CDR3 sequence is CSARDTLLSGQAYEQYF. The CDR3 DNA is TGCAGTGCTAGAGATACGTTATTGTCAGGGCAAGCCTACGAGCAGTACTTC.

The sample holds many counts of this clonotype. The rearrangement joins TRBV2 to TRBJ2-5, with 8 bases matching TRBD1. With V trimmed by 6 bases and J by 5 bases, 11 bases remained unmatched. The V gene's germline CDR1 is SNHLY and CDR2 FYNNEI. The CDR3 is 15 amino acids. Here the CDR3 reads CASSRWTGSEETQYF. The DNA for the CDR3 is TGTGCCAGCAGCCGCTGGACAGGGAGTGAGGAGACCCAGTACTTC.

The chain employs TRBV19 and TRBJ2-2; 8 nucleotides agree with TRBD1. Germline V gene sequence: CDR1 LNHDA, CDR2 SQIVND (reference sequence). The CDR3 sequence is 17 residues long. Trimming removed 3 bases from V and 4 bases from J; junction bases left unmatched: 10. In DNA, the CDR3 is TGTGCCAGTAGTATTTGGCAGGGGGCAGGGACCACCGGGGAGCTGTTTTTT. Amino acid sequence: CASSIWQGAGTTGELFF.

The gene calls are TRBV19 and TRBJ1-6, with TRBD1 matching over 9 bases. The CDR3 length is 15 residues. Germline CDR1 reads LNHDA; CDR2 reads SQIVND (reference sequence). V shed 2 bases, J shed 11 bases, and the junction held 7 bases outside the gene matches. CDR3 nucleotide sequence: TGTGCCAGTAGTATAACGGGACAGGGTATGACACCCCTCCACTTT. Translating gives CASSITGQGMTPLHF.

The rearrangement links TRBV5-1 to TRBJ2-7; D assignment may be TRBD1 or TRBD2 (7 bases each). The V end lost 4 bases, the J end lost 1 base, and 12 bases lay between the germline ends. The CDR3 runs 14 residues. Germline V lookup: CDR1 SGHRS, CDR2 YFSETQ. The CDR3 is CASSGGGQSYEQYF. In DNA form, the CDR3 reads TGCGCCAGCAGCGGCGGGGGACAGTCCTACGAGCAGTACTTC.

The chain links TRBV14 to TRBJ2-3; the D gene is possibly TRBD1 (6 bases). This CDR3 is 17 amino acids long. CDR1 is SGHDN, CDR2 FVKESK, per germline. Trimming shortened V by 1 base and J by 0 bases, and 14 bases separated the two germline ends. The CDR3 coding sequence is TGTGCCAGCAGCCAAGGAGTCGGGACACCTAGCACAGATACGCAGTATTTT. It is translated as CASSQGVGTPSTDTQYF.

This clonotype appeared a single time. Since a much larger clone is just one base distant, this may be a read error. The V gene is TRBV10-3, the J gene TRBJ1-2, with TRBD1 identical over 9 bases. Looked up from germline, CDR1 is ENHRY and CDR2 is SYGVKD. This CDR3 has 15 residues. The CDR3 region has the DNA TGTGCCAGCAGTTACTCGGGACAGGGACTCTATTGCTACACCTTC. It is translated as CASSYSGQGLYCYTF.

The CDR3 loop reads CAISGQGRNYSYNSPLHF. The CDR3 nucleotides are TGTGCCATCAGTGGACAGGGCCGAAACTACTCCTATAATTCACCCCTCCACTTT. The chain uses TRBV10-3 and TRBJ1-6; 7 nucleotides agree with TRBD1. The CDR3 is 18 amino acids. CDR1 and CDR2 (germline): ENHRY, SYGVKD. Trimming removed 4 bases from V and 0 bases from J; junction bases left unmatched: 9.

CDR3 amino acids: CAISDRGGAGSYNEQFF. The CDR3 coding sequence is TGTGCCATCAGTGATCGCGGGGGGGCGGGCTCCTACAATGAGCAGTTCTTC. The rearrangement links TRBV10-3 to TRBJ2-1; 9 bases match TRBD2. V was pared by 3 bases and J by 0 bases, with 6 bases of the junction left unmatched. The CDR3 covers 17 residues. Germline V lookup: CDR1 ENHRY, CDR2 SYGVKD.

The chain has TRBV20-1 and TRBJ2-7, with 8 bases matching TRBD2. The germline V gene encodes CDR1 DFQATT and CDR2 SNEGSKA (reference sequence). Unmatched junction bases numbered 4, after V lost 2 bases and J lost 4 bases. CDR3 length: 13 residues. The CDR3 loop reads CSARTGRGYEQYF. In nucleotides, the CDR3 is TGCAGTGCTAGAACCGGGAGGGGGTACGAGCAGTACTTC.

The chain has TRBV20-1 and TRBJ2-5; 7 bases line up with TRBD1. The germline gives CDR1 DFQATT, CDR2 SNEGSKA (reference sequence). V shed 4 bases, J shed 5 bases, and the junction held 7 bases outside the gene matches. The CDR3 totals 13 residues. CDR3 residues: CSATTGIGETQYF. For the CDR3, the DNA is TGCAGTGCTACGACAGGGATCGGCGAGACCCAGTACTTC.

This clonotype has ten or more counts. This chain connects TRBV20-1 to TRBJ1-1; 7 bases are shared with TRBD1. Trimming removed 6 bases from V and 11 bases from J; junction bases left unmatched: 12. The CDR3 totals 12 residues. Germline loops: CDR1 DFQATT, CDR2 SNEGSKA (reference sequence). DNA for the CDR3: TGCAGTGCCCCCCCCGACGGCAGGGGGGCTTTCTTT. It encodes CSAPPDGRGAFF.

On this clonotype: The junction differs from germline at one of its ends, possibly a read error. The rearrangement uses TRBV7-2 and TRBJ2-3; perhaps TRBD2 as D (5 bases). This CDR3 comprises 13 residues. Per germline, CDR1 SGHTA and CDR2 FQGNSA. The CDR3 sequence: CASSIAHPDTQYF. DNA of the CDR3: TGTGCCAGCAGCATAGCGCACCCAGATACGCAGTATTTT.

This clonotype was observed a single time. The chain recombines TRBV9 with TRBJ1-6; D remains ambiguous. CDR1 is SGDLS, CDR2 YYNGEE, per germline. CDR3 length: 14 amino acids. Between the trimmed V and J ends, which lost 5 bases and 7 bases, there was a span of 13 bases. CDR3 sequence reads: CASRTGPDNSPLHF. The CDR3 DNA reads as TGTGCCAGCAGGACCGGACCTGACAATTCACCCCTCCACTTT.

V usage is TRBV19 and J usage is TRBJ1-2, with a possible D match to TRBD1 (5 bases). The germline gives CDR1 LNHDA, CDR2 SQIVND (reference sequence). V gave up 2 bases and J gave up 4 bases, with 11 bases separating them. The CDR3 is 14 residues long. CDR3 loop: CASSIQGGGYGYTF. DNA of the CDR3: TGTGCCAGTAGTATACAGGGAGGAGGCTATGGCTACACCTTC.

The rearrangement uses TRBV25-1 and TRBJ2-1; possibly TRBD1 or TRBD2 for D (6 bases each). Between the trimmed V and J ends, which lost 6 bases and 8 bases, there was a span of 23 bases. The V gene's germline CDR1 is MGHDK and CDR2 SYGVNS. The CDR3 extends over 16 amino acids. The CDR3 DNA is TGTGCCAGCAGGCAGGGTGGAGGGGGAGTGGGGTATGAGCAGTTCTTC. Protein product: CASRQGGGGVGYEQFF.

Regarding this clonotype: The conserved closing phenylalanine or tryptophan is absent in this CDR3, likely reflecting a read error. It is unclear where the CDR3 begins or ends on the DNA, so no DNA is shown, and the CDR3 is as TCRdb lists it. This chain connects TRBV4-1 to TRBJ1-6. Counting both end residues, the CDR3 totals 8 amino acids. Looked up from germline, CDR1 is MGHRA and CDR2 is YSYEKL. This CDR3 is CASSVTPI.

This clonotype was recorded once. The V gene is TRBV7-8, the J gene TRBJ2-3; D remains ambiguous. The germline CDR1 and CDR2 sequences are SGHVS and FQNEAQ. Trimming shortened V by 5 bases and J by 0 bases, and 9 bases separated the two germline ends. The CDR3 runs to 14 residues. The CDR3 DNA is TGTGCCAGCAGCCGCGGTTTAAGCACAGATACGCAGTATTTT. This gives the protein CASSRGLSTDTQYF.